Listed below are T cell receptor beta chains from one sample, sequenced in a study of response to subunit inactivated influenza vaccine. TCRdb itself ran the RT-PCR reads through MiXCR, one entry per CDR3 protein. The table has about 520,000 distinct CDR3 sequences, around 25% seen once. The material sequenced was CD4+ T cells sorted from PBMCs, taken 5 days after vaccination. These receptor sequences come from a man aged 45-60 years who received an inactivated influenza vaccine. The CDR3 runs from the conserved cysteine through the conserved F or W. The D gene is left open where the match is weak. Only some rows state a clone size, as once, few, many or a class for expanded clones.

J gene | clone size | V gene | D gene | CDR3 DNA | CDR3 protein
TRBJ2-1 | - | TRBV15 | TRBD2 | TGTGCCACCAGCACAGGACTAGCGGGGGTCAATGAGCAGTTCTTC | CATSTGLAGVNEQFF
TRBJ2-1 | many | TRBV5-1 | TRBD2 | TGCGCCAGCAGCTTGGGGCCTAGCGGAACTTACAATGAGCAGTTCTTC | CASSLGPSGTYNEQFF
TRBJ2-1 | few | TRBV6-4 | - | TGTGCCAGCAGTGACACGTACAGAACTTCCTACAATGAGCAGTTCTTC | CASSDTYRTSYNEQFF
TRBJ1-2 | few | TRBV20-1 | - | TGCAGTGCTAGTTGGGGGTCCGGCTACACCTTC | CSASWGSGYTF
TRBJ2-2 | few | TRBV15 | TRBD1 | TGTGCCACACGGACAGGGGGCCTTTACACCGGGGAGCTGTTTTTT | CATRTGGLYTGELFF
TRBJ1-4 | - | TRBV20-1 | - | TGCAGTGCTAGCAGGACCTTTAATGAAAAACTGTTTTTT | CSASRTFNEKLFF
TRBJ2-5 | many | TRBV11-2 | - | TGTGCCAGCAGCTTAGTAGGGGGGAGCCCGGAGACCCAGTACTTC | CASSLVGGSPETQYF
TRBJ2-7 | - | TRBV4-2 | - | TGTGCCAGCAGCCAAGATGTGGATCTGTGGGGGGTATCCTACGAGCAGTACTTC | CASSQDVDLWGVSYEQYF
TRBJ2-4 | - | TRBV29-1 | - | TGCAGCGTTGATCCGCAGGGAGAGGGCATTCAGTACTTC | CSVDPQGEGIQYF
TRBJ2-1 | few | TRBV10-3 | TRBD2 | TGTGCCATCAACCCGGGGACTAGCGGAGCCTACAATGAGCAGTTCTTC | CAINPGTSGAYNEQFF
TRBJ2-1 | - | TRBV9 | - | TGTGCCAGCAGCGTAGAACTAGACTCCTACAATGAGCAGTTCTTC | CASSVELDSYNEQFF
TRBJ2-3 | few | TRBV20-1 | - | TGCAGTGCTAGGGTGATGGGCCCGGGGAATACGCAGTATTTT | CSARVMGPGNTQYF
TRBJ2-3 | - | TRBV11-2 | TRBD2 | TGTGCCAGCAGCTTCAGCGGGAGTGGTACAGATACGCAGTATTTT | CASSFSGSGTDTQYF
TRBJ2-5 | - | TRBV12-3/TRBV12-4 | TRBD2 | TGTGCCAGCAGCCGGGGACTAGCGGGCGGGGAGACCCAGTACTTC | CASSRGLAGGETQYF
TRBJ1-1 | few | TRBV7-9 | - | TGTGCCAGCAGCCGAGGCCCGGGCAGGGGACGAGCTTTCTTT | CASSRGPGRGRAFF
TRBJ2-7 | many | TRBV3-1 | - | TGTGCCAGCAGCCAAGATCCTTATACCTACGAGCAGTACTTC | CASSQDPYTYEQYF